Described below is a single TCR beta chain sequence and its context. The germline CDR1 and CDR2 sequences are GTSNPN and SVGIG (reference sequence). The CDR3 is 14 residues long. V was shortened by 2 bases and J by 3 bases, with 13 bases between the two germline ends. These data come from a study of control samples from healthy donors and cancer patients. Measured with immunoSEQ multiplex PCR; TCRdb has only the in-frame clones, and not every one. The sample shows about 130,000 clones, about 95% of them seen only once. This sequence originates from a man aged 55 to 69 with colorectal cancer. The sample taken for sequencing was PBMCs. The chain couples TRBV30 to TRBJ1-2; D unresolved. The CDR3 loop is CAWSPGPRDYGYTF. In DNA form, the CDR3 reads TGTGCCTGGAGTCCCGGACCAAGGGACTATGGCTACACCTTC.